The 28 T cell receptor beta chains below all came from one sample that was sequenced in a study of a mutant IDH1 vaccine in newly diagnosed glioma. Their antigens are not known. The time point is: week 35, safety follow-up. Vaccinated patients received 300 ug of mutant IDH1 20-mer peptide per dose, with topical imiquimod. TCRdb's table, derived via immunoSEQ multiplex PCR, lists solely in-frame clones and lacks some. Of tens of thousands of clones listed, roughly 74% were seen once; the top ten hold roughly 5%. Here the sequenced sample was PBMCs, taken from a glioma patient whose treatment included an IDH1 peptide vaccine. These receptors all stem from a man between 45 and 60 years old with glioma.

J is TRBJ1-4 and V is TRBV30; D ambiguous. The length of the CDR3 is 13 residues. V lost 2 bases, J lost 6 bases, and 10 bases lay in between. In germline, CDR1 is GTSNPN, CDR2 SVGIG (reference sequence). The CDR3 loop is CAWSRGLDEKLFF. The CDR3 nucleotides are TGTGCCTGGAGTAGAGGGCTGGATGAAAAACTGTTTTTT.

The chain links TRBV28 to TRBJ2-2; TRBD1 is a possible D gene (7 bases). The CDR3 sequence is 13 residues long. V shed 7 bases and J shed 5 bases, with 11 bases lying between them. Germline CDR1 reads MDHEN; CDR2 reads SYDVKM. CDR3 DNA sequence: TGTGCCAGCAAACAGGGGAGGACCGGGGAGCTGTTTTTT. Translating gives CASKQGRTGELFF.

This clone was observed a handful of times. The V and J genes are TRBV30 and TRBJ1-1, with D perhaps TRBD1 (5 bases). Germline CDR1 reads GTSNPN; CDR2 reads SVGIG (reference sequence). Trimming took 8 bases from V and 5 from J, leaving 15 bases between them. There are 12 residues in the CDR3. As DNA, the CDR3 is TGTGCCATTGAGCCGGGGGGTACTGAAGCTTTCTTT. Protein sequence: CAIEPGGTEAFF.

The V and J genes are TRBV28 and TRBJ1-5, with 7 bases lining up with TRBD1. CDR3 length: 15 amino acids. The junction had 9 bases not matched to a gene; V was cut back by 5 bases and J by 5 bases. Germline CDR1 and CDR2: MDHEN and SYDVKM. CDR3 sequence: CASSPRGTEDQPQHF. The CDR3, as DNA: TGTGCCAGCAGTCCGCGTGGGACAGAGGATCAGCCCCAGCATTTT.

This chain joins TRBV27 and TRBJ1-4; 8 bases match TRBD1. Germline trimming cut 4 bases from V and 4 bases from J; bases unmatched to any gene: 5. The CDR3 loop spans 15 amino acids. Germline CDR1 is MNHEY and CDR2 is SMNVEV (reference sequence). Here the CDR3 reads CASSSRDRLNEKLFF. CDR3 bases: TGTGCCAGCAGTTCCCGGGACAGGCTTAATGAAAAACTGTTTTTT.

This clone appeared once. V usage is TRBV6-5 and J usage is TRBJ2-2; no clear D gene. The V gene's germline CDR1 is MNHEY and CDR2 SVGAGI. V was clipped by 6 bases and J by 6 bases, with 8 bases between them. This CDR3 is built from 12 residues. The CDR3 coding sequence is TGTGCCAGCAGGGATGGCGCCGGGGAGCTGTTTTTT. Protein: CASRDGAGELFF.

The chain joins TRBV19 to TRBJ1-2; D call uncertain. In germline, CDR1 is LNHDA, CDR2 SQIVND (reference sequence). The length of the CDR3 is 15 residues. Trimming pared 3 bases from V and 2 bases from J, leaving 13 bases between. The CDR3 DNA sequence: TGTGCCAGTAGTATTTTCGGCAGTAAGAACTATGGCTACACCTTC. Protein product: CASSIFGSKNYGYTF.

This chain connects TRBV27 to TRBJ2-7; D remains unclear. Germline lookup yields CDR1 MNHEY and CDR2 SMNVEV (reference sequence). With 8 bases removed from V and 4 bases from J, the gap between germline ends came to 9 bases. The CDR3 contains 11 residues. CDR3: CASGSSYEQYF. CDR3 nucleotide sequence: TGTGCCAGCGGCTCCTCATACGAGCAGTACTTC.

This clone occurred a few times. V usage is TRBV9 and J usage is TRBJ1-1; perhaps TRBD1 as D (6 bases). Germline-derived CDR1 and CDR2 are SGDLS and YYNGEE. This CDR3 is 12 amino acids long. Trimming stripped 4 bases from V and 8 bases from J, with 12 bases between. The CDR3 spells CASSPWTAEAFF. Written as DNA, the CDR3 is TGTGCCAGCAGCCCATGGACAGCCGAAGCTTTCTTT.

The DNA of the CDR3 is TGTGCCAGCAGCCGTGACGTCAGGGGGACTGAAGCTTTCTTT. Translating it yields CASSRDVRGTEAFF. J is TRBJ1-1 and V is TRBV6-5; 7 nucleotides align to TRBD1. Germline lookup yields CDR1 MNHEY and CDR2 SVGAGI. This CDR3 is built from 14 residues. The V and J ends lost 6 bases and 5 bases, in that order; junction bases with no gene match: 9.

The gene calls are TRBV15 and TRBJ1-1; D unresolved. Trimming shortened V by 0 bases and J by 8 bases, and 10 bases separated the two germline ends. This CDR3 region has 13 residues. Germline V gene data show CDR1 as LNHNV and CDR2 as YYDKDF (reference sequence). The CDR3 here is CATSRDGGQEAFF. In DNA form, the CDR3 reads TGTGCCACCAGCAGAGATGGAGGCCAAGAAGCTTTCTTT.

The chain carries TRBV4-2 and TRBJ2-1, with 11 bases identical to TRBD2. Trimming took 0 bases from V and 10 from J; bases not matched to a gene: 11. The CDR3 is made up of 17 amino acids. The V gene's germline CDR1 is LGHNA and CDR2 YNFKEQ. The CDR3: CASSQEFTSGGPREQFF. CDR3 sequence (DNA): TGTGCCAGCAGCCAAGAGTTCACTAGCGGGGGTCCGAGAGAGCAGTTCTTC.

This clone was seen a few times. The V call is TRBV2, the J call TRBJ1-5; TRBD1 might be the D (5 bases). V gave up 4 bases and J gave up 2 bases, with 18 bases separating them. This CDR3 has 17 amino acids. Germline V gene sequence: CDR1 SNHLY, CDR2 FYNNEI. This CDR3 reads CASSVRIRDVGNQPQHF. The CDR3, as DNA: TGTGCCAGCAGTGTGAGGATCAGGGACGTGGGCAATCAGCCCCAGCATTTT.

Many counts were recorded for this clone. V and J are TRBV5-1 and TRBJ1-1; tentative D call: TRBD1 (6 bases). Germline CDR1 and CDR2: SGHRS and YFSETQ. The ends were cut back, 1 base at V and 4 bases at J, with 8 bases in the middle. The CDR3 spans 13 residues. The CDR3 DNA is TGCGCCAGCAGCTTGCAGGGGAGCACTGAAGCTTTCTTT. As protein: CASSLQGSTEAFF. Variable domain in full (rest from reference TRBV5-1 and TRBJ1-1): KAGVTQTPRYLIKTRGQQVTLSCSPISGHRSVSWYQQTPGQGLQFLFEYFSETQRNKGNFPGRFSGRQFSNSRSEMNVSTLELGDSALYLCASSLQGSTEAFFGQGTRLTVV.

The table lists this clone with a few counts. V is TRBV5-6 and J is TRBJ1-3; D is undetermined. There are 14 residues in the CDR3. CDR1 and CDR2 (germline): SGHDT, YYEEEE. Trimming stripped 3 bases from V and 0 bases from J, with 7 bases between. The DNA of the CDR3 is TGTGCCAGCAGCTGGCCAGGCTCTGGAAACACCATATATTTT. Translated: CASSWPGSGNTIYF.

The genes are TRBV30 and TRBJ2-6; D is undetermined. V dropped 3 bases and J dropped 2 bases, with 8 bases sitting between them. Germline lookup yields CDR1 GTSNPN and CDR2 SVGIG (reference sequence). The CDR3 length is 14 residues. The CDR3 coding sequence is TGTGCCTGGAGAGATAGGGCTGGGGCCAACGTCCTGACTTTC. It codes for CAWRDRAGANVLTF.

This chain connects TRBV13 to TRBJ2-1; 10 bases match TRBD1. V lost 5 bases, J lost 2 bases, and 3 bases stayed unmatched. This CDR3 has 15 residues. Germline V gives CDR1 PRHDT, CDR2 FYEKMQ (reference sequence). This CDR3 reads CASSEGQGTYNEQFF. The CDR3 DNA reads as TGTGCCAGCAGCGAGGGACAGGGGACCTACAATGAGCAGTTCTTC.

The chain carries TRBV25-1 and TRBJ1-1; TRBD1 matches 9 bases. The CDR3 loop spans 14 amino acids. V was clipped by 8 bases and J by 5 bases; unmatched bases: 9. CDR1 is MGHDK, CDR2 SYGVNS, per germline. The CDR3 sequence: CASLPGQGFTEAFF. CDR3 bases: TGTGCCAGCCTTCCGGGACAGGGATTTACTGAAGCTTTCTTT.

The chain has TRBV29-1 and TRBJ1-2; 10 bases align to TRBD1. This CDR3 has 13 residues. Germline V gene data show CDR1 as SQVTM and CDR2 as ANQGSEA. The J segment lost 2 bases and the V segment lost 7 bases, leaving 4 bases of the junction unmatched. The CDR3 reads CSAPGQGNYGYTF. CDR3 coding DNA: TGCAGCGCGCCGGGACAGGGGAACTATGGCTACACCTTC.

J is TRBJ2-4 and V is TRBV7-9; D unclear. V was pared by 1 base and J by 3 bases, with 10 bases between. CDR1 and CDR2 from the germline V gene are SEHNR and FQNEAQ (reference sequence). The CDR3 runs to 15 residues. CDR3 DNA: TGTGCCAGCAGCTTAGGGGATATTCGCAAAAACATTCAGTACTTC. Translating gives CASSLGDIRKNIQYF.

To note about this clone: At one end, the junction sequence differs from germline, possibly due to a read error. This chain uses TRBV7-7 with TRBJ1-4, with D possibly TRBD1 on 5 matching bases. CDR3 length: 16 residues. Germline loops: CDR1 SSHAT, CDR2 FNYEAQ (reference sequence). The CDR3 region is CASSPAVGRDNEKLFF. The CDR3 DNA reads TGTGCTAGCAGCCCGGCGGTGGGACGGGACAATGAAAAACTGTTTTTT.

This clone was observed a handful of times. The J gene is TRBJ1-2, the V gene TRBV5-1; D not resolved. The CDR3 length is 13 residues. In germline, CDR1 is SGHRS, CDR2 YFSETQ. V shed 7 bases and J shed 3 bases, with 13 bases lying between them. The CDR3 region has the DNA TGCGCCAGCGGGTCTCACGGAGACTATGGCTACACCTTC. Its translation: CASGSHGDYGYTF.

V and J are TRBV27 and TRBJ2-7; D is perhaps TRBD1 (5 bases). The CDR3 is made up of 13 amino acids. Germline V gives CDR1 MNHEY, CDR2 SMNVEV (reference sequence). Deletions cut 6 bases from V and 5 bases from J, with 14 bases between. The CDR3 nucleotides read TGTGCCAGCAGGCACAGGCTCCGGGACGAGCAGTACTTC. Its translation is CASRHRLRDEQYF.

The genes are TRBV6-1 and TRBJ2-1, with 7 bases matching TRBD2. Germline trimming cut 8 bases from V and 6 bases from J; bases unmatched to any gene: 1. This CDR3 comprises 11 residues. CDR1 is MNHNS, CDR2 SASEGT, per germline. The CDR3, as DNA: TGTGCCAGCCAGCGGGGCAATGAGCAGTTCTTC. Amino acid sequence: CASQRGNEQFF.

V is TRBV7-2 and J is TRBJ2-3; D possibly uses TRBD1 or TRBD2 (5 bases each). Trimming removed 2 bases at V and 6 bases at J, with 12 bases between. CDR3 size: 14 residues. CDR1 is SGHTA and CDR2 is FQGNSA in the germline V gene. The DNA for the CDR3 is TGTGCCAGCAGCTTAAGGGACCTTGACGATACGCAGTATTTT. This encodes CASSLRDLDDTQYF. Using reference TRBV7-2 and TRBJ2-3 for the parts outside the CDR3, the full variable domain is GAGVSQSPSNKVTEKGKDVELRCDPISGHTALYWYRQSLGQGLEFLIYFQGNSAPDKSGLPSDRFSAERTGGSVSTLTIQRTQQEDSAVYLCASSLRDLDDTQYFGPGTRLTVL.

The chain joins TRBV4-2 to TRBJ1-2, with a possible D match to TRBD1 (5 bases). This CDR3 has 14 residues. Germline values: CDR1 LGHNA, CDR2 YNFKEQ. With 0 bases removed from V and 4 bases from J, the gap between germline ends came to 9 bases. CDR3 in amino acids: CASSQEEGTYGYTF. For the CDR3, the DNA is TGTGCCAGCAGCCAAGAGGAAGGGACCTATGGCTACACCTTC.

The chain couples TRBV19 to TRBJ1-5; a possible D gene is TRBD1 (6 bases). Trimming took off 9 bases at V and 1 base at J, with 13 bases between the two ends. Per the germline V gene, CDR1 is LNHDA and CDR2 is SQIVND (reference sequence). The CDR3 totals 14 residues. CDR3 nucleotides: TGTGCCAGCAATAGGGGGACAAGCAATCAGCCCCAGCATTTT. Translating it yields CASNRGTSNQPQHF.

This chain joins TRBV5-4 and TRBJ2-7; weak D call: TRBD2 (5 bases). Germline lookup yields CDR1 SGHNT and CDR2 YYREEE (reference sequence). This CDR3 comprises 15 residues. Trimming pared 4 bases from V and 3 bases from J, leaving 17 bases between. CDR3 nucleotide sequence: TGTGCCAGCAGCCCGAGGGAAGCGGCAATCTACGAGCAGTACTTC. Its protein is CASSPREAAIYEQYF.